This T cell receptor beta chain originates from a study of blood T cells in healthy people across ages (dated by TCRdb to between 2015 and 2016). About the investigation overall: In model experiments, roughly one uniquely barcoded TCR beta cDNA molecule per two T cells was captured by template switching. The donors were split into four age groups: young (average 16 years), middle-aged (roughly 39), aged (more than 55) and long-lived (about 82). Donors of different ages were randomly distributed across sequencing lanes to avoid experimental bias. Using deep sequencing normalized with unique cDNA molecular identifiers, the study measured how TCR beta repertoire diversity changes with age. Using the same blood draw, the study looked at two additional independent replicas of 1 million unique cDNA reads for two donors, one aged 18 to 30 and the other aged 80 or older.

The CDR3 measures 15 amino acids from cysteine to phenylalanine. The kept DNA is CDR3 alone, 45 bases in frame from the first base. Taken from the germline V gene (reference sequence), the CDR1 and CDR2 loops are PRHDT and FYEKMQ. Notes on this clonotype: Its antigen has not been determined. Base qualities are not at hand, and no much larger clone is one base apart.

General conclusions and limits of the study: Because profiling used bulk unsorted PBMCs, naive and antigen-experienced compartments could not be compared conclusively. The percentage of naive T cells measured by flow cytometry correlated strongly with observed TCR beta diversity. Compared with the aged group, the long-lived group had more naive CD4+ T cells, fewer expanded clones and increased TCR diversity, suggesting age selection. Because the CMV infection status of the donors was unknown, age-related changes in expanded clonotypes may potentially have been confounded. Estimates of total diversity based on one million sequenced T cells were considered lower bounds and underestimates. Observed TCR beta diversity per million T cells fell roughly linearly with age, and a significant reduction was already apparent by age roughly 40.

Library preparation was by 5' RACE. TCRdb shows the sequencer as Illumina HiSeq 2500. A second PCR of roughly 6 to 11 cycles was run with a J-beta primer mix and a sample-barcoded 5' primer. A template-switch 5' adaptor carrying 12 random nucleotides introduced a unique molecular identifier onto each TCR beta cDNA molecule. At least 2.5 million CDR3-containing paired-end reads were obtained from each sample. First-strand cDNA was synthesized from all RNA with the Mint cDNA synthesis kit, primed by a TRBC-specific oligonucleotide. All cDNA was treated with uracil-DNA glycosylase and then went through a first 18-cycle PCR with the universal primers M1SS and BC2_uni_R. Processing in the source paper ran as follows. For normalization, 1 million high-quality reads, each with a distinct molecular identifier, were randomly selected from each sample. Reads sharing molecular identifiers were discarded rather than binned into consensus sequences. MiTCR, run with a Q25 quality threshold and the strictest error-elimination algorithm, handled CDR3 identification, clonotype clustering and error correction. A nonparametric unseen species model with Euler transformation was used to estimate lower-bound total TCR beta diversity. TCRdb cleaned the public reads at Q25 with fastp, built clones with MiXCR and kept in-frame beta chains. Every CDR3 protein is listed once, alongside the most common genes and DNA of its rows. V and J calls and clone size were set by TCRdb, not the authors. The sample yields 1,500,000 or so distinct CDR3 sequences; approximately 63% were counted once. The ten largest account for over 5% of the sample.

Systemically healthy Caucasian individuals from Russia, over 30 in total and aged roughly 6 to 95 years, were included as donors. About 9.6 milliliters of peripheral blood were collected from each donor into EDTA-treated Vacutainer tubes. Ficoll-Paque density-gradient centrifugation was used to isolate PBMCs, with at least 7 million per sample. Trizol reagent was used to extract total RNA from PBMCs, with at least 6 micrograms per sample. Naive CD45RAhigh/CD27high T cell percentages were measured by flow cytometry on a PBMC aliquot from every donor. This receptor chain uses TRBV13 and TRBJ2-5; the D gene lacks a confident call. The last part of the DNA fits TRBJ2-1 better; the J call may be wrong. The sequence derives from a man between 18 and 35 years old in good health. Input material: blood. Here the CDR3 is given as CASSRSRGRQETQFF. The base sequence is TGTGCCAGCAGCCGCTCCCGAGGCCGCCAAGAGACCCAGTTCTTC.